These 13 T cell receptor beta chains were all obtained from the same sample, sequenced in a study of sequential checkpoint blockade in melanoma. Clones were sequenced by immunoSEQ multiplex PCR, and TCRdb holds only the in-frame ones, with some missing. The sample lists 30,000 to 40,000 clones; 80% to 90% were seen once. Treatment in this sample: randomized to nivolumab then ipilimumab (arm A) or the reverse (arm B). Sequencing was performed on CD8+ T cells sorted from blood (inferred from file names), taken from a patient given nivolumab and ipilimumab in sequence. Every receptor here comes from a human donor with melanoma.

The genes are TRBV4-1 and TRBJ2-1; D may be TRBD1 (6 bases). Germline V gives CDR1 MGHRA, CDR2 YSYEKL. V dropped 4 bases and J dropped 10 bases, with 17 bases sitting between them. The CDR3 extends over 14 amino acids. CDR3 protein: CASSPGQSYLEQFF. CDR3 coding DNA: TGCGCCAGCAGCCCGGGACAATCTTACCTAGAGCAGTTCTTC.

This sequence joins TRBV6-5 and TRBJ1-1; D remains ambiguous. The CDR3 has 15 amino acids. V lost 0 bases, J lost 4 bases, and 12 bases lay in between. Germline values: CDR1 MNHEY, CDR2 SVGAGI. This CDR3 reads CASSYSKAAGTEAFF. The CDR3 DNA reads as TGTGCCAGCAGTTACTCGAAAGCGGCCGGCACTGAAGCTTTCTTT.

The gene calls are TRBV6-5 and TRBJ1-5, with 8 bases identical to TRBD1. The length of the CDR3 is 15 residues. J gave up 5 bases and V 6 bases, and 9 bases lay outside the gene matches. Germline CDR1 and CDR2: MNHEY and SVGAGI. This chain's CDR3 is CASSPVAGGDQPQHF. The CDR3, as DNA: TGTGCCAGCAGCCCCGTGGCAGGGGGCGATCAGCCCCAGCATTTT.

This sequence joins TRBV6-5 and TRBJ2-1; TRBD1 matches 8 bases. Trimming removed 6 bases from V and 7 bases from J; junction bases left unmatched: 11. Germline CDR1 reads MNHEY; CDR2 reads SVGAGI. There are 15 residues in the CDR3. The CDR3 DNA reads TGTGCCAGCAGCCCTGGCAGGGGGCCGGAAAATGAGCAGTTCTTC. Translated: CASSPGRGPENEQFF.

The V and J genes are TRBV7-9 and TRBJ2-3; D might be TRBD2 (5 bases). CDR1 and CDR2 from the germline V gene are SEHNR and FQNEAQ (reference sequence). This CDR3 is 12 amino acids long. The germline V and J ends were trimmed by 5 bases and 6 bases, with 9 bases remaining between them. CDR3 bases: TGTGCCAGCAGCCCACTAGGGGATACGCAGTATTTT. As protein: CASSPLGDTQYF.

This chain's CDR3 is CASSIGGGAEQYF. The CDR3 nucleotides are TGTGCCAGTAGTATAGGGGGAGGGGCCGAGCAGTACTTC. The chain employs TRBV19 and TRBJ2-7; 7 nucleotides align to TRBD2. The CDR3 consists of 13 residues. CDR1 and CDR2 (germline): LNHDA, SQIVND (reference sequence). The V gene end was trimmed by 1 base and the J gene end by 6 bases; junction bases not matched to a gene: 3.

This chain uses TRBV14 with TRBJ2-7; 7 bases are a match to TRBD1. The CDR3 covers 15 residues. The junction had 8 bases not matched to a gene; V was cut back by 4 bases and J by 2 bases. CDR1 is SGHDN and CDR2 is FVKESK in the germline V gene. The CDR3 here is CASSRPRQGTYEQYF. The CDR3 DNA sequence: TGTGCCAGCAGCCGGCCCCGACAGGGTACCTACGAGCAGTACTTC.

V and J are TRBV5-1 and TRBJ1-5; 10 positions agree with TRBD1. V was clipped by 4 bases and J by 1 base; unmatched bases: 2. Germline CDR1 is SGHRS and CDR2 is YFSETQ. The CDR3 totals 15 residues. In DNA form, the CDR3 reads TGCGCCAGCAGCCCGGGACAGGGGAGCAATCAGCCCCAGCATTTT. Translating it yields CASSPGQGSNQPQHF.

J is TRBJ2-2 and V is TRBV7-3; perhaps TRBD2 as D (6 bases). CDR3 size: 15 residues. From germline, CDR1 is SGHTA and CDR2 FQGTGA. V lost 5 bases to trimming and J lost 3 bases, with 13 bases between them. The CDR3 is CASSAVGEDTGELFF. The DNA for the CDR3 is TGTGCCAGCAGCGCGGTAGGGGAGGACACCGGGGAGCTGTTTTTT.

This chain links TRBV27 with TRBJ2-1, with D tentatively TRBD2 (6 bases). CDR3 size: 16 residues. Germline lookup yields CDR1 MNHEY and CDR2 SMNVEV (reference sequence). Trimming cost V 2 bases and J 3 bases, with 14 bases left between them. The CDR3 bases are TGTGCCAGCAGTTTACGATGGAGGGAATTCTACAATGAGCAGTTCTTC. Its protein product is CASSLRWREFYNEQFF.

The V and J genes are TRBV19 and TRBJ2-1; 7 bases fit TRBD2. The CDR3 covers 15 residues. J lost 8 bases, V lost 5 bases, and 12 bases had no gene match. The germline CDR1 and CDR2 sequences are LNHDA and SQIVND (reference sequence). For the CDR3, the DNA is TGTGCCAGTAGTCCGACTAGCATCTCCTTTGATGAGCAGTTCTTC. Protein: CASSPTSISFDEQFF.

The V and J genes are TRBV27 and TRBJ1-5; 7 bases are a match to TRBD1. The germline V gene has CDR1 MNHEY and CDR2 SMNVEV (reference sequence). V lost 6 bases to trimming and J lost 11 bases; unmatched junction nucleotides: 7. The CDR3 loop spans 12 amino acids. Here the CDR3 DNA reads TGTGCCAGCAGAGGACAGGATTTGGCCCAGCATTTT. Protein sequence: CASRGQDLAQHF.

V is TRBV7-2 and J is TRBJ1-2; 7 bases align to TRBD1. The CDR3 is 15 amino acids. V was pared by 2 bases and J by 2 bases, with 5 bases of the junction left unmatched. Germline CDR1 and CDR2: SGHTA and FQGNSA. CDR3 in amino acids: CASSLHPTGNYGYTF. CDR3 nucleotides: TGTGCCAGCAGCTTACACCCGACAGGGAACTATGGCTACACCTTC. The full variable domain, completed using reference TRBV7-2 and TRBJ1-2, is GAGVSQSPSNKVTEKGKDVELRCDPISGHTALYWYRQSLGQGLEFLIYFQGNSAPDKSGLPSDRFSAERTGGSVSTLTIQRTQQEDSAVYLCASSLHPTGNYGYTFGSGTRLTVV.